This TCR beta chain was retrieved from a study of a mutant IDH1 vaccine in newly diagnosed glioma. Regarding time point: week 35, safety follow-up. Doses comprised 300 ug of mutant IDH1 20-mer peptide each, plus topical imiquimod. For this clone: Its antigen is still unknown.

Method: immunoSEQ multiplex PCR; TCRdb's copy keeps in-frame clones and lacks some. The table shows some 60,000 clones, with roughly 76% occurring only once. Sequencing was performed on PBMCs, taken from a glioma patient whose treatment included an IDH1 peptide vaccine. The TCR was taken from a man in his forties with glioma.

CDR3 region: CASSYPGTHEQYF. The CDR3 nucleotides read TGTGCCAGCAGTTACCCGGGGACGCACGAGCAGTACTTC. The chain links TRBV6-5 to TRBJ2-7; D tentatively reads TRBD1 or TRBD2 (5 bases each). The CDR3 consists of 13 residues. The germline V gene encodes CDR1 MNHEY and CDR2 SVGAGI. V lost 2 bases to trimming and J lost 5 bases, with 10 bases between them.